This T cell receptor (beta chain) was recorded in a study of T cell repertoires in breast cancer. Study overall: Healthy donors' blood served as controls for breast cancer tumor, lymph node and blood samples. The 21 tumors were mostly ER+/PR+.

Germline CDR1 MDHEN, CDR2 SYDVKM. This CDR3 has 16 amino acids. V shed 2 bases and J 1 base; nucleotides not matched to a gene: 3. Study findings and constraints: Shared TCRs had various nucleotide encodings, suggesting antigen-based selection and expansion. Eight TRBV7 primers may have caused mispriming bias toward TRBV7 in shared TCRs.

Many counts were recorded for this clonotype. The antigen remains unidentified. Paired alpha-beta TCRs of CD8+ T cells were analyzed by expanded emulsion RT-PCR. Unpaired genes were suppressed by blocking oligonucleotides during a second nested PCR. TCRdb passed the emulsion pairing reads through MiXCR, listing each CDR3 protein once. The data hold roughly 40,000 distinct CDR3 sequences, with 45% observed a single time. Sequencing was performed on CD8+ T cells. V is TRBV28 and J is TRBJ1-5, with 9 bases identical to TRBD1. This clonotype was sampled from a pool of human donors with breast cancer or a healthy control (not recorded which). CDR3 sequence (DNA): TGTGCCAGCAGTTTAAGGACAGGGGTGAGCAATCAGCCCCAGCATTTT. It is translated as CASSLRTGVSNQPQHF.